The 7 T cell receptor beta chains presented below share a single source sample, sequenced in a study of blood T cell repertoires in COVID-19. Assay: immunoSEQ multiplex PCR; the TCRdb copy retains only in-frame clones and omits some. The sample includes 250,000 to 300,000 clones, roughly nine tenths of them seen just once. Sequencing input: peripheral blood. The receptor set was obtained from a woman in her 30s with COVID-19, enrolled during active disease.

This clone has just one count. V and J are TRBV29-1 and TRBJ2-5; D perhaps matches TRBD1 (5 bases). Germline V gene data show CDR1 as SQVTM and CDR2 as ANQGSEA. The CDR3 loop spans 13 amino acids. V was shortened by 4 bases and J by 3 bases, with 12 bases between the two germline ends. The CDR3 coding sequence is TGCAGCGTTGCTATCAGGGTCGAAGAGACCCAGTACTTC. This encodes CSVAIRVEETQYF.

The chain is built from TRBV5-1 and TRBJ1-1; D is unresolved. This CDR3 is built from 13 residues. V shed 0 bases and J shed 1 base, with 4 bases lying between them. Per germline, CDR1 SGHRS and CDR2 YFSETQ. CDR3 loop: CASSLGRNTEAFF. The CDR3 DNA reads as TGCGCCAGCAGCTTGGGCAGGAACACTGAAGCTTTCTTT.

The J gene is TRBJ1-4, the V gene TRBV5-1; tentative D call: TRBD1 (5 bases). The CDR3 is made up of 14 amino acids. Trimming cost V 3 bases and J 1 base, with 7 bases left between them. Germline V gene sequence: CDR1 SGHRS, CDR2 YFSETQ. CDR3 sequence: CASSSGQTNEKLFF. CDR3 nucleotide sequence: TGCGCCAGCAGCTCTGGACAAACTAATGAAAAACTGTTTTTT.

The chain recombines TRBV5-6 with TRBJ2-5; 13 bases are shared with TRBD2. CDR1 and CDR2 (germline): SGHDT, YYEEEE. V lost 2 bases to trimming and J lost 2 bases; unmatched junction nucleotides: 9. The CDR3 is 18 residues long. The chain's CDR3 is CASSFGTSGIPGQETQYF. The CDR3 DNA reads as TGTGCCAGCAGCTTCGGGACTAGCGGGATCCCGGGTCAAGAGACCCAGTACTTC.

The CDR3 region has the DNA TGTGCCAGCAGTGGAGGGACTGGTCGTTCCTACGAGCAGTACTTC. Its protein product is CASSGGTGRSYEQYF. This rearrangement joins TRBV5-4 to TRBJ2-7; D possibly corresponds to TRBD2 (6 bases). Germline V CDR1 and CDR2: SGHNT, YYREEE (reference sequence). Trimming cost V 5 bases and J 1 base, with 16 bases left between them. The CDR3 is made up of 15 amino acids. The whole variable domain, filled in from reference TRBV5-4 and TRBJ2-7, reads ETGVTQSPTHLIKTRGQQVTLRCSSQSGHNTVSWYQQALGQGPQFIFQYYREEENGRGNFPPRFSGLQFPNYSSELNVNALELDDSALYLCASSGGTGRSYEQYFGPGTRLTVT.

The rearrangement links TRBV3-1 (or the pseudogene TRBV3-2) to TRBJ2-1; D unclear. Per the germline V gene, CDR1 is LGHDT and CDR2 is YNNKEL (reference sequence). With 4 bases removed from V and 10 bases from J, the gap between germline ends came to 8 bases. The CDR3 contains 11 residues. Here the CDR3 reads CASSLSGEQFF. CDR3 coding DNA: TGTGCCAGCAGCCTCTCCGGGGAGCAGTTCTTC.

In this sample, this clone turned up once. The chain couples TRBV19 to TRBJ2-2, with 9 bases aligning to TRBD2. Looked up from germline, CDR1 is LNHDA and CDR2 is SQIVND (reference sequence). The CDR3 totals 17 residues. The V and J ends lost 8 bases and 3 bases, in that order; junction bases with no gene match: 13. CDR3 in DNA: TGTGCCAGTGGGGTTTATGGAGCGGGGGGCTACACCGGGGAGCTGTTTTTT. Protein product: CASGVYGAGGYTGELFF.